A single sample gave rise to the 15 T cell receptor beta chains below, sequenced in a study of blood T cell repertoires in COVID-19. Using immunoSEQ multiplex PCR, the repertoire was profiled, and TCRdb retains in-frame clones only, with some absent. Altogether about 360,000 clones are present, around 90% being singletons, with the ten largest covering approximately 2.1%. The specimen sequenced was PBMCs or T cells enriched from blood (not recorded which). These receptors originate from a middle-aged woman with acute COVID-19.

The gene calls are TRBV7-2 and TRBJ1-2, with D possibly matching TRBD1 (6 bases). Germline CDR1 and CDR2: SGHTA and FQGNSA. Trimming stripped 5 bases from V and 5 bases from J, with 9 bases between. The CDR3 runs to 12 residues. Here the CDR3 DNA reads TGTGCCAGCAGCCCAACAGGGTATGGCTACACCTTC. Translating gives CASSPTGYGYTF. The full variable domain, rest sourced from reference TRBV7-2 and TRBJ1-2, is GAGVSQSPSNKVTEKGKDVELRCDPISGHTALYWYRQSLGQGLEFLIYFQGNSAPDKSGLPSDRFSAERTGGSVSTLTIQRTQQEDSAVYLCASSPTGYGYTFGSGTRLTVV.

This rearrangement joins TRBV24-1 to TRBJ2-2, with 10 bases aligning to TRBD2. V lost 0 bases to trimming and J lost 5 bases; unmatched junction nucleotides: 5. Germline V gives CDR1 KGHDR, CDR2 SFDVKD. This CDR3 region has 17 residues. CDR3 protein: CATSDLQTSGETGELFF. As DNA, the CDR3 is TGTGCCACCAGTGATTTGCAAACTAGCGGGGAGACCGGGGAGCTGTTTTTT.

The CDR3 here is CASSPDRGGEQYF. In DNA form, the CDR3 reads TGCGCCAGCAGCCCCGACAGGGGCGGCGAGCAGTACTTC. The chain is built from TRBV5-1 and TRBJ2-7, with 8 bases identical to TRBD1. Germline CDR1 reads SGHRS; CDR2 reads YFSETQ. The junction had 6 bases not matched to a gene; V was cut back by 4 bases and J by 6 bases. This CDR3 comprises 13 residues.

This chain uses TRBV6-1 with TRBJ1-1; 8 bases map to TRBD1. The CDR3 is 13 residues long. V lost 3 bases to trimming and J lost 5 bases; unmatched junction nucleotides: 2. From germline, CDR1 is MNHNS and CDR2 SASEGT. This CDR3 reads CASSETGVTEAFF. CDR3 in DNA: TGTGCCAGCAGTGAGACAGGGGTGACTGAAGCTTTCTTT.

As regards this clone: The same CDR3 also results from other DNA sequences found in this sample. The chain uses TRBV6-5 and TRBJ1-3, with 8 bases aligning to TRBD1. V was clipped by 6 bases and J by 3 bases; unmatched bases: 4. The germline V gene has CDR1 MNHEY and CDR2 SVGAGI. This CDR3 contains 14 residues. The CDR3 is CASSLDRGGNTIYF. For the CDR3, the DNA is TGTGCCAGCAGCCTCGACAGGGGTGGAAACACCATATATTTT.

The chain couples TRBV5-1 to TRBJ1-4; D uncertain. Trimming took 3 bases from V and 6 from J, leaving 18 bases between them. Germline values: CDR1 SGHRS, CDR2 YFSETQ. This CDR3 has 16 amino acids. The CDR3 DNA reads TGCGCCAGCAGCTACGAGGCCGGGGTTAAGGATGAAAAACTGTTTTTT. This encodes CASSYEAGVKDEKLFF. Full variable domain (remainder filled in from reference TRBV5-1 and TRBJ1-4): KAGVTQTPRYLIKTRGQQVTLSCSPISGHRSVSWYQQTPGQGLQFLFEYFSETQRNKGNFPGRFSGRQFSNSRSEMNVSTLELGDSALYLCASSYEAGVKDEKLFFGSGTQLSVL.

CDR3 bases: TGTGCCAGCAGCCGCCTGCTGGCGGGGGGTGGCGAGCAGTTCTTC. Translated, it gives CASSRLLAGGGEQFF. The J gene is TRBJ2-1, the V gene TRBV6-5; the match to TRBD2 covers 8 bases. This CDR3 is built from 15 residues. V lost 6 bases to trimming and J lost 10 bases; unmatched junction nucleotides: 14. From germline, CDR1 is MNHEY and CDR2 SVGAGI.

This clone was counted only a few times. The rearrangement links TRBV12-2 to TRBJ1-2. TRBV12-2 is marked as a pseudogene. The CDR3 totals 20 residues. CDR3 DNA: TGTGCAAGTCGCCTTACATGCTGGTCCAGACTACTAGCTTTAAACTATGGCTACACCTTC. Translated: CASRLTCWSRLLALNYGYTF.

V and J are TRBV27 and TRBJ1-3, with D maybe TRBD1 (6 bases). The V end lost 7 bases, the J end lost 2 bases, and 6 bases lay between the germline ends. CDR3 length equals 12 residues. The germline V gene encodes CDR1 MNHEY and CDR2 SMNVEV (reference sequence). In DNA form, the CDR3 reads TGTGCCAGCACAGGGGCTGGAAACACCATATATTTT. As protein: CASTGAGNTIYF.

The CDR3 reads CARSPGTDSPLHF. The CDR3 DNA reads TGTGCCAGGAGTCCCGGGACAGATTCACCCCTCCACTTT. The chain is built from TRBV6-5 and TRBJ1-6, with 7 bases fitting TRBD1. There are 13 residues in the CDR3. Germline CDR1 MNHEY, CDR2 SVGAGI. V was clipped by 9 bases and J by 8 bases; unmatched bases: 7.

The CDR3 loop is CSVEGREGQPQHF. The CDR3 DNA reads TGCAGCGTTGAGGGCAGGGAGGGTCAGCCCCAGCATTTT. This chain links TRBV29-1 with TRBJ1-5; tentatively, D is TRBD1 (5 bases). Deletions cut 3 bases from V and 6 bases from J, with 12 bases between. The length of the CDR3 is 13 residues. Germline CDR1 SQVTM, CDR2 ANQGSEA.

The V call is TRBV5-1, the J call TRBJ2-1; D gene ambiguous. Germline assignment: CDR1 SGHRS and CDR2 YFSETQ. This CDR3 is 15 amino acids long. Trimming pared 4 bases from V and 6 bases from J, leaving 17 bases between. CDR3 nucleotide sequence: TGCGCCAGCAGCCCAACACTACCGTATGGCAATGAGCAGTTCTTC. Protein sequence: CASSPTLPYGNEQFF.

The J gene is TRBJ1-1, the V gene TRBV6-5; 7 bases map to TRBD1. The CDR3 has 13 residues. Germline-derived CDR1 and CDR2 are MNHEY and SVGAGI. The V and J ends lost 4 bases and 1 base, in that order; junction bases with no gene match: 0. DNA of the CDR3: TGTGCCAGCAGTTGGGACAGGAACACTGAAGCTTTCTTT. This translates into CASSWDRNTEAFF.

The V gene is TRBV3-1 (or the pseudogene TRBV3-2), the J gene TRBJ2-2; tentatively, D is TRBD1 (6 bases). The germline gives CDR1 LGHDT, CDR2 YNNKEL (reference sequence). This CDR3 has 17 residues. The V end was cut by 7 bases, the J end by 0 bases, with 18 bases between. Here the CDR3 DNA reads TGTGCCAGCACCCGGGGAAGGGGGACGGCGAACACCGGGGAGCTGTTTTTT. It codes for CASTRGRGTANTGELFF.

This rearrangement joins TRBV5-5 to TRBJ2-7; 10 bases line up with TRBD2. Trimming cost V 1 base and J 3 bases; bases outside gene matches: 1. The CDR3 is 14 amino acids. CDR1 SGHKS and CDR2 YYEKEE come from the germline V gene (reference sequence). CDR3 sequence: CASSLLAGDYEQYF. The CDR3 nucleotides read TGTGCCAGCAGCTTGCTAGCGGGGGACTACGAGCAGTACTTC.